The sequence of this TCR beta chain was determined in a study of cytomegalovirus exposure and HLA in healthy donors. General study findings and limits: One variant, a missense change in DCLRE1C, was linked in a later analysis to TCR beta V- and J-gene trimming. In all likelihood, a cluster of highly shared sequence variants was a sequencing artifact. What a later analysis showed was that several of the most significant clusters appeared linked to common viral pathogens.

Of note for this clone: Antigen: not known.

Trimming took off 11 bases at V and 5 bases at J, with 25 bases between the two ends. Germline-derived CDR1 and CDR2 are LNHDA and SQIVND (reference sequence). This CDR3 is 15 amino acids long. PCR involved 60 Vbeta and 13 Jbeta primers. Clones were read by immunoSEQ multiplex PCR, and TCRdb kept only the in-frame ones, dropping some. The data contain about 170,000 clones, around three quarters of them singletons. Sequences were obtained from PBMCs. This clonotype originated in a woman aged 45-65 years in good health and CMV-seronegative. V usage is TRBV19 and J usage is TRBJ2-7; the D gene is possibly TRBD2 (6 bases). CDR3 protein: CASDPGNGSMDEQYF. The CDR3 DNA reads TGTGCCTCGGACCCAGGTAACGGGAGTATGGACGAGCAGTACTTC.